This T cell receptor beta chain came from a study of T cells in Graves' hyperthyroidism and ophthalmopathy. Overall study findings and caveats: Ophthalmopathy could be told apart from stable hyperthyroidism with a 13 V-J model.

Clinicians diagnosed patients from clinical symptoms, serum thyroxine and TRAb, thyroid ultrasound and orbital computed tomography. TCR beta CDR3 sequences were amplified from RNA transcripts. Researchers ran a first-round RT-PCR on the TCR CDR3 using the HTBI primer set. TCRdb fed the multiplex PCR reads into MiXCR, producing one record per CDR3 protein. This sample yields fewer than 400,000 distinct CDR3 sequences, of which roughly 15% are seen a single time; around 35% belongs to the top ten. CDR3 length: 14 amino acids. Germline-derived CDR1 and CDR2 are DFQATT and SNEGSKA (reference sequence). Trimming took 3 bases from V and 5 from J, leaving 15 bases between them. This clonotype was counted ten times or more. What it binds is unknown.

Sequenced sample: blood. This TCR came from a man aged 30 to 45 with Graves' hyperthyroidism. The V and J genes are TRBV20-1 and TRBJ2-3; D uncertain. DNA for the CDR3: TGCAGTGCTAGTGGCGGCAGCACCGGAGATACGCAGTATTTT. Translation: CSASGGSTGDTQYF.